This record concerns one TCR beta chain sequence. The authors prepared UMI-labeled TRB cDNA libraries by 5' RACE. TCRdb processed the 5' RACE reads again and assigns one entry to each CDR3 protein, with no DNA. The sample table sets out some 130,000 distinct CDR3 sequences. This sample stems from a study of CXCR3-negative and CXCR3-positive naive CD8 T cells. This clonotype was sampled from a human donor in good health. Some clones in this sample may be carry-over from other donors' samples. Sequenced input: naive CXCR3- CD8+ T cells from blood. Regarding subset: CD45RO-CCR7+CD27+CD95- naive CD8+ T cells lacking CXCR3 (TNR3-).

This chain's CDR3 is CASSPAGGNEQYF. This chain connects TRBV6-5 to TRBJ2-7; TCRdb's D gene call, TRBD2, goes unchecked for lack of DNA. This CDR3 has 13 residues. CDR1 MNHEY and CDR2 SVGAGI come from the germline V gene.